This entry lists 6 T cell receptor beta chains sequenced from one sample in a study of CD8+CD57+ T cells in acquired aplastic anemia. The TCR beta profiling, which covered VDJ combination and CDR3 sequence, was carried out using genomic DNA as the template. TCRdb itself ran the reads through MiXCR, one entry per CDR3 protein. This sample yields a few hundred thousand distinct CDR3 sequences, of which 40% to 60% are seen a single time; about 20% belongs to the top ten. Flow cytometry had shown expanded CD8+CD57+ cells in the patients chosen for sequencing. Sequenced sample: sorted CD4+, CD8+, or CD8+CD57+ T cells (not recorded which) from PBMCs. The receptors were gathered from a human donor with aplastic anemia.

This clonotype showed up just once. The chain couples TRBV6-5 to TRBJ1-2; D not certain. Germline lookup yields CDR1 MNHEY and CDR2 SVGAGI. Trimming pared 5 bases from V and 0 bases from J, leaving 13 bases between. This CDR3 comprises 15 residues. CDR3: CASSDGTSSNYGYTF. CDR3 in DNA: TGTGCCAGCAGTGACGGCACTAGCTCTAACTATGGCTACACCTTC.

Ten or more counts support this clonotype. This CDR3 is CSAREGLAGGTSYEQYF. The CDR3 DNA reads as TGCAGTGCTAGAGAGGGGCTAGCGGGGGGTACCTCCTACGAGCAGTACTTC. The J gene is TRBJ2-7, the V gene TRBV20-1; the match to TRBD2 covers 11 bases. V lost 0 bases, J lost 0 bases, and 7 bases stayed unmatched. This CDR3 has 17 amino acids. The germline gives CDR1 DFQATT, CDR2 SNEGSKA (reference sequence).

CDR3 DNA: TGTGCCATCGGGACTAGCGGTCAAGAGACCCAGTACTTC. Its translation is CAIGTSGQETQYF. J is TRBJ2-5 and V is TRBV10-3, with TRBD2 matching over 11 bases. The V and J ends lost 8 bases and 2 bases, in that order; junction bases with no gene match: 1. There are 13 residues in the CDR3. Germline-derived CDR1 and CDR2 are ENHRY and SYGVKD.

This clonotype has a handful of counts. A junction end diverges from the germline sequence, so it may reflect a read error. The DNA of the CDR3 is TGTGCCAGTAGTAAGGGGTCGTTC. Translation: CASSKGSF. The chain joins TRBV19 to TRBJ2-7, with a possible D match to TRBD1 (5 bases). Germline V gives CDR1 LNHDA, CDR2 SQIVND (reference sequence). The CDR3 is 8 amino acids.

The sample holds many counts of this clonotype. The gene calls are TRBV7-9 and TRBJ2-1, with D perhaps given as TRBD1 or TRBD2 (5 bases each). This CDR3 spans 15 amino acids. Germline CDR1 reads SEHNR; CDR2 reads FQNEAQ (reference sequence). The V gene lost 0 bases and the J gene lost 8 bases, with 14 bases spanning the gap. Here the CDR3 reads CASSLAGARGDEQFF. The DNA for the CDR3 is TGTGCCAGCAGCTTAGCCGGGGCCAGAGGTGATGAGCAGTTCTTC.

There are many counts of this clonotype. The chain uses TRBV7-2 and TRBJ1-5; D possibly corresponds to TRBD1 (6 bases). CDR1 SGHTA and CDR2 FQGNSA come from the germline V gene. V was shortened by 4 bases and J by 2 bases, with 24 bases between the two germline ends. The CDR3 covers 19 residues. The CDR3 DNA follows: TGTGCCAGCAGCTCCCCCCGTAGGGGGATCGTCGTGGGCAATCAGCCCCAGCATTTT. Protein: CASSSPRRGIVVGNQPQHF.